One and the same sample provided the 16 T cell receptor beta chains below, sequenced in a study of blood T cells in healthy people across ages. Combining a sample-barcoded 5' primer with a J-beta primer mix, a second PCR ran for roughly 7 to 11 cycles. TCRdb called the 5' RACE reads again in MiXCR, with one record for every CDR3 protein. The data contain under 1,100,000 distinct CDR3 sequences, 20% to 25% of them singletons. These data were likewise used in another study, on T cells of mothers and their children.

The sequenced sample consisted of blood. The receptors come from a girl aged 2 to 10 in good health.

In its sample, this clonotype was seen a few times. This chain connects TRBV9 to TRBJ2-7; 7 bases are a match to TRBD2. The J call is uncertain, as TRBJ2-1 better fits the DNA end. The CDR3 contains 16 residues. Germline V gene lookup returns CDR1 SGDLS and CDR2 YYNGEE. This CDR3 is CASSAQNWDYHNEQFF. CDR3 nucleotide sequence: TGTGCCAGCAGCGCCCAGAACTGGGACTATCACAATGAGCAGTTCTTC.

As DNA, the CDR3 is TGTGCCAGCAGGGCCTGGGGAGATGGGCGGCCCCAGCATTTT. This encodes CASRAWGDGRPQHF. The chain employs TRBV25-1 and TRBJ1-5, with D unclear. V was cut by 6 bases and J by 9 bases, with 18 bases left in between. The CDR3 sequence is 14 residues long. CDR1 is MGHDK and CDR2 is SYGVNS in the germline V gene.

The V call is TRBV28, the J call TRBJ2-3, with TRBD1 matching 10 bases. The CDR3 extends over 14 amino acids. Germline V gene data show CDR1 as MDHEN and CDR2 as SYDVKM. V lost 6 bases, J lost 5 bases, and 5 bases stayed unmatched. CDR3 coding DNA: TGTGCCAGCAGCCCCGGGACAGGGGAAGATACGCAGTATTTT. As protein: CASSPGTGEDTQYF.

V and J are TRBV7-8 and TRBJ2-2; a weak D match, TRBD1 (5 bases). The V end lost 0 bases, the J end lost 10 bases, and 9 bases lay between the germline ends. The V gene's germline CDR1 is SGHVS and CDR2 FQNEAQ. The CDR3 is 13 amino acids. The DNA of the CDR3 is TGTGCCAGCAGCTTAGCAGAAGGGGTGGAGCTGTTTTTT. Translation: CASSLAEGVELFF.

This clonotype was counted only a few times. The chain carries TRBV20-1 and TRBJ2-1; D ambiguous. The CDR3 extends over 8 amino acids. The germline V gene encodes CDR1 DFQATT and CDR2 SNEGSKA (reference sequence). Between the trimmed V and J ends, which lost 6 bases and 13 bases, there was a span of 7 bases. The chain's CDR3 is CSADGQFF. Here the CDR3 DNA reads TGCAGTGCCGACGGTCAGTTCTTC.

The chain joins TRBV7-9 to TRBJ2-5, with D perhaps TRBD1 (5 bases). Germline V gene sequence: CDR1 SEHNR, CDR2 FQNEAQ (reference sequence). This CDR3 comprises 14 residues. Trimming cost V 5 bases and J 2 bases, with 12 bases left between them. The CDR3 loop reads CASSSTAGQETQYF. The CDR3 region has the DNA TGTGCCAGCAGCAGTACCGCAGGGCAAGAGACCCAGTACTTC.

The genes are TRBV2 and TRBJ2-1; 9 bases align to TRBD2. This CDR3 has 17 residues. V was clipped by 7 bases and J by 5 bases; unmatched bases: 15. Germline assignment: CDR1 SNHLY and CDR2 FYNNEI. CDR3 DNA sequence: TGTGCCAGCACCTTCCTAGGGCGGGAGGGCCGTAACAATGAGCAGTTCTTC. The encoded protein is CASTFLGREGRNNEQFF.

The chain combines TRBV3-1 with TRBJ1-5; TRBD1 is a possible D gene (5 bases). Germline assignment: CDR1 LGHDT and CDR2 YNNKEL (reference sequence). The V and J ends lost 3 bases and 1 base respectively, with 13 bases between them. The CDR3 has 16 amino acids. The DNA for the CDR3 is TGTGCCAGCAGCCAGGGGGGTTGGTTCAGCAATCAGCCCCAGCATTTT. Translation gives CASSQGGWFSNQPQHF.

This chain joins TRBV4-3 and TRBJ1-4, with no clear D. Trimming stripped 2 bases from V and 7 bases from J, with 5 bases between. This CDR3 has 12 residues. Germline CDR1 and CDR2: LGHNA and YSLEER. CDR3 nucleotide sequence: TGCGCCAGCAGCCAATCGGGTGAAAAACTGTTTTTT. It codes for CASSQSGEKLFF.

This clonotype was observed a few times. This may stem from a read error, because a much larger clone lies one nucleotide away. V and J are TRBV7-9 and TRBJ1-1, with D hard to call. Trimming cost V 0 bases and J 3 bases, with 2 bases left between them. Per the germline V gene, CDR1 is SEHNR and CDR2 is FQNEAQ (reference sequence). This CDR3 has 12 amino acids. The CDR3 DNA is TGTGCCAGCAGCTTAGCGCACACTGAAGCTTTCTTT. It is translated as CASSLAHTEAFF.

This chain joins TRBV29-1 and TRBJ1-1; TRBD1 might be the D (5 bases). V shed 4 bases and J shed 0 bases, with 12 bases lying between them. Looked up from germline, CDR1 is SQVTM and CDR2 is ANQGSEA. The CDR3 length is 14 residues. The CDR3 spells CSVVREGLNTEAFF. The CDR3 region has the DNA TGCAGCGTTGTAAGGGAGGGGTTGAACACTGAAGCTTTCTTT.

This clonotype was counted between two and nine times. The chain combines TRBV2 with TRBJ2-5; 11 nucleotides match TRBD2. CDR1 is SNHLY, CDR2 FYNNEI, per germline. This CDR3 has 16 amino acids. After removal of 6 bases from V and 3 bases from J, the junction contained 9 bases not matched to a gene. This chain's CDR3 is CASRWLAGGRKETQYF. The DNA for the CDR3 is TGTGCCAGCAGATGGCTAGCGGGAGGAAGGAAAGAGACCCAGTACTTC. The full variable domain, with the rest looked up from reference TRBV2 and TRBJ2-5, is EPEVTQTPSHQVTQMGQEVILRCVPISNHLYFYWYRQILGQKVEFLVSFYNNEISEKSEIFDDQFSVERPDGSNFTLKIRSTKLEDSAMYFCASRWLAGGRKETQYFGPGTRLLVL.

This clonotype has just a few counts. The chain employs TRBV28 and TRBJ2-3; 10 nucleotides align to TRBD1. The germline gives CDR1 MDHEN, CDR2 SYDVKM. This CDR3 region has 17 residues. The V segment lost 7 bases and the J segment 4 bases; nucleotides outside the gene matches: 14. The CDR3 coding sequence is TGTGCCAGCACAACCCACCGGGACAGGGGATGGGCAGATACGCAGTATTTT. Translated, it gives CASTTHRDRGWADTQYF. Looking up the rest from reference TRBV28 and TRBJ2-3 gives the full variable domain: DVKVTQSSRYLVKRTGEKVFLECVQDMDHENMFWYRQDPGLGLRLIYFSYDVKMKEKGDIPEGYSVSREKKERFSLILESASTNQTSMYLCASTTHRDRGWADTQYFGPGTRLTVL.

The rearrangement links TRBV15 to TRBJ2-3, with D possibly TRBD2 on 7 matching bases. The CDR3 contains 16 residues. V was pared by 5 bases and J by 4 bases, with 19 bases between. Germline CDR1 and CDR2: LNHNV and YYDKDF (reference sequence). The CDR3 spells CATSGGGAFNSDTQYF. The CDR3 DNA reads as TGTGCCACCAGCGGAGGGGGGGCCTTCAATTCAGATACGCAGTATTTT. Looking up the rest from reference TRBV15 and TRBJ2-3 gives the full variable domain: DAMVIQNPRYQVTQFGKPVTLSCSQTLNHNVMYWYQQKSSQAPKLLFHYYDKDFNNEADTPDNFQSRRPNTSFCFLDIRSPGLGDTAMYLCATSGGGAFNSDTQYFGPGTRLTVL.

This clonotype was seen a handful of times. The gene calls are TRBV11-3 and TRBJ2-7; the match to TRBD1 covers 9 bases. The CDR3 totals 13 residues. J lost 3 bases, V lost 8 bases, and 5 bases had no gene match. CDR1 is SGHNT and CDR2 is YENEEA in the germline V gene. CDR3 sequence (DNA): TGTGCCAGCCGGGACAGGGCCAACTACGAGCAGTACTTC. Translating gives CASRDRANYEQYF.

The CDR3 region has the DNA TGCAGTGCTAGAAAGGGCGGATACTACGAGCAGTACTTC. Translating gives CSARKGGYYEQYF. The V call is TRBV20-1, the J call TRBJ2-7; D is ambiguous. The CDR3 sequence is 13 residues long. The germline V gene has CDR1 DFQATT and CDR2 SNEGSKA (reference sequence). Trimming removed 2 bases at V and 3 bases at J, with 11 bases between.